These T cell receptor beta chains were read from a single sample in a study of CD8 T cells in Susac syndrome. MiXCR was run by TCRdb on the immunoSEQ multiplex PCR reads, yielding one entry per CDR3 protein. The table includes around 200,000 distinct CDR3 sequences, approximately 96% detected once. The sequencing sample was made of CD4+ T cells from PBMCs. These receptors were collected from a human donor with multiple sclerosis. Both conserved end residues are part of each CDR3. Fields, in order: J gene, V gene, D gene, clone size, CDR3 DNA, CDR3 protein. A D gene is named only where the DNA matches it firmly. Rows give clone size only sometimes, using once, few, many, or a class for an expanded clone.

j_gene: TRBJ2-7
v_gene: TRBV3-1
d_gene: -
abundance: -
CDR3nt: TGTGCCAGCAGCCAAGAACCAGCACCGGGACCAGGGGAGCAGTACTTC
CDR3aa: CASSQEPAPGPGEQYF

j_gene: TRBJ2-7
v_gene: TRBV5-1
d_gene: TRBD1
abundance: -
CDR3nt: TGCGCCAGCAGTTTAACAGGGGGCGACTCCTACGAGCAGTACTTC
CDR3aa: CASSLTGGDSYEQYF

j_gene: TRBJ1-2
v_gene: TRBV27
d_gene: -
abundance: -
CDR3nt: TGTGCCAGCAGGGAACAGGGCTTGGATGGCTACACCTTC
CDR3aa: CASREQGLDGYTF

j_gene: TRBJ2-7
v_gene: TRBV5-1
d_gene: -
abundance: -
CDR3nt: TGCGCCAGCAGCCGGGACACCCGGTCCACCTACGAGCAGTACTTC
CDR3aa: CASSRDTRSTYEQYF

j_gene: TRBJ2-7
v_gene: TRBV4-1
d_gene: TRBD1
abundance: -
CDR3nt: TGCGCCAGCAGCCGGAGTGGACAGGACTACGAGCAGTACTTC
CDR3aa: CASSRSGQDYEQYF

j_gene: TRBJ1-4
v_gene: TRBV7-9
d_gene: -
abundance: -
CDR3nt: TGTGCCAGCAGCTTTGGAACTCAGGGTGAAAAACTGTTTTTT
CDR3aa: CASSFGTQGEKLFF

j_gene: TRBJ2-7
v_gene: TRBV12-3/TRBV12-4
d_gene: TRBD2
abundance: once
CDR3nt: TGTGCCATTTCAGAGCGGGGGACATCCTACGAGCAGTACTTC
CDR3aa: CAISERGTSYEQYF

j_gene: TRBJ2-7
v_gene: TRBV30
d_gene: -
abundance: -
CDR3nt: TGTGCCTGGATAAGCTCCTACGAGCAGTACTTC
CDR3aa: CAWISSYEQYF

j_gene: TRBJ2-5
v_gene: TRBV20-1
d_gene: -
abundance: -
CDR3nt: TGCAGTGCTTCGCGCCCAGAGCAAGAGACCCAGTACTTC
CDR3aa: CSASRPEQETQYF

j_gene: TRBJ2-5
v_gene: TRBV29-1
d_gene: -
abundance: -
CDR3nt: TGCAGCGTTGGTTTACAAGAGACCCAGTACTTC
CDR3aa: CSVGLQETQYF

j_gene: TRBJ2-7
v_gene: TRBV28
d_gene: -
abundance: -
CDR3nt: TGTGCCAGCAGAGCCGGGACAATTCCCCACGAGCAGTACTTC
CDR3aa: CASRAGTIPHEQYF

j_gene: TRBJ1-1
v_gene: TRBV3-1
d_gene: TRBD1
abundance: once
CDR3nt: TGTGCCAGCAGCCAGCGTCACGGGACAGGGGCTGAAGCTTTCTTT
CDR3aa: CASSQRHGTGAEAFF

j_gene: TRBJ1-1
v_gene: TRBV28
d_gene: -
abundance: -
CDR3nt: TGTGCCAGCAGGAGAGAAGGCGTGGCTTTCTTT
CDR3aa: CASRREGVAFF

j_gene: TRBJ2-7
v_gene: TRBV28
d_gene: -
abundance: -
CDR3nt: TGTGCCAGCAGTTTAGGCCAGTCGCTCTACGAGCAGTACTTC
CDR3aa: CASSLGQSLYEQYF

j_gene: TRBJ1-5
v_gene: TRBV30
d_gene: -
abundance: -
CDR3nt: TGTGCCTGGACGCAAGCGCAGAGCAATCAGCCCCAGCATTTT
CDR3aa: CAWTQAQSNQPQHF

j_gene: TRBJ1-2
v_gene: TRBV7-2
d_gene: -
abundance: -
CDR3nt: TGTGCCAGCAGCCCGGCGGGGGGGCGCAAATATGGCTACACCTTC
CDR3aa: CASSPAGGRKYGYTF

j_gene: TRBJ1-6
v_gene: TRBV6-1
d_gene: -
abundance: -
CDR3nt: TGTGCCAGCAGTCTTACTGCGATCAGGGGAAGTAATTCACCCCTCCACTTT
CDR3aa: CASSLTAIRGSNSPLHF

j_gene: TRBJ2-7
v_gene: TRBV7-9
d_gene: -
abundance: once
CDR3nt: TGTGCCAGCAGCTTGGGGACATCGTCAGGAGAGCAGTACTTC
CDR3aa: CASSLGTSSGEQYF

j_gene: TRBJ2-3
v_gene: TRBV19
d_gene: -
abundance: -
CDR3nt: TGTGCCAGTGGGAGGGAAGGACAGGGCACAGATACGCAGTATTTT
CDR3aa: CASGREGQGTDTQYF

j_gene: TRBJ1-2
v_gene: TRBV4-1
d_gene: TRBD1
abundance: -
CDR3nt: TGCGCCAGCAGCCAAGTAAGTGCAGGGGGCACTGGCTATGGCTACACCTTC
CDR3aa: CASSQVSAGGTGYGYTF

j_gene: TRBJ2-6
v_gene: TRBV6-2/TRBV6-3
d_gene: -
abundance: -
CDR3nt: TGTGCCAGCAGGGACGGTGCTCTTGGGGCCAACGTCCTGACTTTC
CDR3aa: CASRDGALGANVLTF

j_gene: TRBJ1-2
v_gene: TRBV20-1
d_gene: -
abundance: -
CDR3nt: TGCAGTGGTGTCAGGAAAAACTATGGCTACACCTTC
CDR3aa: CSGVRKNYGYTF

j_gene: TRBJ1-2
v_gene: TRBV15
d_gene: TRBD1
abundance: -
CDR3nt: TGTGCCACCAGCAGGGACGACAGGGTTCATGGCTACACCTTC
CDR3aa: CATSRDDRVHGYTF

j_gene: TRBJ1-1
v_gene: TRBV9
d_gene: -
abundance: -
CDR3nt: TGTGCCAGCAGCCCCGAGGGGGTTTTGAACACTGAAGCTTTCTTT
CDR3aa: CASSPEGVLNTEAFF

j_gene: TRBJ2-5
v_gene: TRBV29-1
d_gene: -
abundance: -
CDR3nt: TGCAGCGTGATCGGGCACACAGAGACCCAGTACTTC
CDR3aa: CSVIGHTETQYF

j_gene: TRBJ2-3
v_gene: TRBV28
d_gene: TRBD1
abundance: -
CDR3nt: TGTGCCAGCAGTTCGACAGGGTTAGGCACAGATACGCAGTATTTT
CDR3aa: CASSSTGLGTDTQYF

j_gene: TRBJ1-6
v_gene: TRBV2
d_gene: -
abundance: -
CDR3nt: TGTGCCAGCGGGTTGGAAGGCTCCTATAATTCACCCCTCCACTTT
CDR3aa: CASGLEGSYNSPLHF

j_gene: TRBJ1-6
v_gene: TRBV7-8
d_gene: -
abundance: once
CDR3nt: TGTGCCAGCAGCCCTTCCGCCGCCGGGGATGATAATTCACCCCTCCACTTT
CDR3aa: CASSPSAAGDDNSPLHF

j_gene: TRBJ2-7
v_gene: TRBV13
d_gene: TRBD2
abundance: -
CDR3nt: TGTGCCAGCAGCTGGGAGGGAATGGCATCCTACGAGCAGTACTTC
CDR3aa: CASSWEGMASYEQYF

j_gene: TRBJ1-1
v_gene: TRBV7-9
d_gene: -
abundance: -
CDR3nt: TGTGCCAGCAGCCGTGGTCGAAGGGACACTGAAGCTTTCTTT
CDR3aa: CASSRGRRDTEAFF

j_gene: TRBJ2-5
v_gene: TRBV30
d_gene: -
abundance: -
CDR3nt: TGTGCCTGGAGTTCGACTTTCCAAGAGACCCAGTACTTC
CDR3aa: CAWSSTFQETQYF

j_gene: TRBJ2-3
v_gene: TRBV7-2
d_gene: -
abundance: -
CDR3nt: TGTGCCAGCAGCAGCTTACGGGGCCCTGATACGCAGTATTTT
CDR3aa: CASSSLRGPDTQYF

j_gene: TRBJ1-6
v_gene: TRBV4-1
d_gene: -
abundance: -
CDR3nt: TGCGCCAGCAGCCAAGCCGGAGATAATTCACCCCTCCACTTT
CDR3aa: CASSQAGDNSPLHF

j_gene: TRBJ2-3
v_gene: TRBV19
d_gene: -
abundance: -
CDR3nt: TGTGCCAGTAGTATCGGCGGGTCAAGCACAGATACGCAGTATTTT
CDR3aa: CASSIGGSSTDTQYF

j_gene: TRBJ1-1
v_gene: TRBV14
d_gene: TRBD1
abundance: -
CDR3nt: TGTGCCAGCGCCCGAGGACAGGGGTGGACTGAAGCTTTCTTT
CDR3aa: CASARGQGWTEAFF

j_gene: TRBJ2-3
v_gene: TRBV30
d_gene: TRBD2
abundance: -
CDR3nt: TGTGCCTGGAGTGCCCTTTCCCACCTTCTAGCGGTGACCACAGATACGCAGTATTTT
CDR3aa: CAWSALSHLLAVTTDTQYF

j_gene: TRBJ2-7
v_gene: TRBV12-3/TRBV12-4
d_gene: -
abundance: -
CDR3nt: TGTGCCAGCAGTTTGGGTACATCAGGACCTCCCTACGAGCAGTACTTC
CDR3aa: CASSLGTSGPPYEQYF

j_gene: TRBJ2-4
v_gene: TRBV20-1
d_gene: -
abundance: -
CDR3nt: TGCAGTGCTAGATCCGGAGGAGGGGGCGCCAAAAACATTCAGTACTTC
CDR3aa: CSARSGGGGAKNIQYF

j_gene: TRBJ2-7
v_gene: TRBV30
d_gene: -
abundance: -
CDR3nt: TGTGCCTGGAGTGGGAAAGGGTACTACGAGCAGTACTTC
CDR3aa: CAWSGKGYYEQYF

j_gene: TRBJ2-7
v_gene: TRBV5-1
d_gene: -
abundance: -
CDR3nt: TGCGCCAGCAGCCAGACGGGACTTCGTTCCTACGAGCAGTACTTC
CDR3aa: CASSQTGLRSYEQYF

j_gene: TRBJ2-1
v_gene: TRBV29-1
d_gene: -
abundance: once
CDR3nt: TGCAGCGTTTCCGGGGGTGGCTCCTACAATGAGCAGTTCTTC
CDR3aa: CSVSGGGSYNEQFF

j_gene: TRBJ2-3
v_gene: TRBV28
d_gene: -
abundance: once
CDR3nt: TGTGCCAGCAGTTTATCCCCGACAGATACTACCACAGATACGCAGTATTTT
CDR3aa: CASSLSPTDTTTDTQYF

j_gene: TRBJ1-5
v_gene: TRBV5-6
d_gene: -
abundance: -
CDR3nt: TGTGCCAGCAGCTTCGGACACAATAGCAATCAGCCCCAGCATTTT
CDR3aa: CASSFGHNSNQPQHF

j_gene: TRBJ2-5
v_gene: TRBV28
d_gene: -
abundance: -
CDR3nt: TGTGCCAGCAGCCTCCCAGGGGCCCAGTACTTC
CDR3aa: CASSLPGAQYF

j_gene: TRBJ1-1
v_gene: TRBV4-3
d_gene: -
abundance: once
CDR3nt: TGCGCCAGCAGCCAAGATTTGGGACCGATGAACACTGAAGCTTTCTTT
CDR3aa: CASSQDLGPMNTEAFF

j_gene: TRBJ2-1
v_gene: TRBV30
d_gene: TRBD2
abundance: -
CDR3nt: TGTGCCTGGAGTCTCCGCATCGGAGGGAGGGAGTACAATGAGCAGTTCTTC
CDR3aa: CAWSLRIGGREYNEQFF

j_gene: TRBJ2-3
v_gene: TRBV3-1
d_gene: TRBD2
abundance: -
CDR3nt: TGTGCCAGCAGCCAAAGAACTGGCGGGGGGGTCACAGATACGCAGTATTTT
CDR3aa: CASSQRTGGGVTDTQYF

j_gene: TRBJ2-1
v_gene: TRBV15
d_gene: -
abundance: -
CDR3nt: TGTGCCACCAGAGGCCTTAGCTCCTACAATGAGCAGTTCTTC
CDR3aa: CATRGLSSYNEQFF

j_gene: TRBJ2-5
v_gene: TRBV7-2
d_gene: TRBD2
abundance: once
CDR3nt: TGTGCCAGCAGCTTCGGCGGGGGAGCACAAGAGACCCAGTACTTC
CDR3aa: CASSFGGGAQETQYF

j_gene: TRBJ2-5
v_gene: TRBV25-1
d_gene: -
abundance: -
CDR3nt: TGTGCCAGCAGACCTACCGGGTCGGGGGAAGAGACCCAGTACTTC
CDR3aa: CASRPTGSGEETQYF

j_gene: TRBJ2-1
v_gene: TRBV12-3/TRBV12-4
d_gene: -
abundance: -
CDR3nt: TGTGCCAGCAGTCCGATTGGGGTAAAGCAGTTCTTC
CDR3aa: CASSPIGVKQFF

j_gene: TRBJ2-7
v_gene: TRBV7-9
d_gene: -
abundance: -
CDR3nt: TGTGCCAGCAGCTTAGTTGTGAGGGAAGAAGCCTACGAGCAGTACTTC
CDR3aa: CASSLVVREEAYEQYF

j_gene: TRBJ1-2
v_gene: TRBV6-4
d_gene: -
abundance: once
CDR3nt: TGTGCCAGCAGTGATAACGGACGGCGGGGAGACTATGGCTACACCTTC
CDR3aa: CASSDNGRRGDYGYTF